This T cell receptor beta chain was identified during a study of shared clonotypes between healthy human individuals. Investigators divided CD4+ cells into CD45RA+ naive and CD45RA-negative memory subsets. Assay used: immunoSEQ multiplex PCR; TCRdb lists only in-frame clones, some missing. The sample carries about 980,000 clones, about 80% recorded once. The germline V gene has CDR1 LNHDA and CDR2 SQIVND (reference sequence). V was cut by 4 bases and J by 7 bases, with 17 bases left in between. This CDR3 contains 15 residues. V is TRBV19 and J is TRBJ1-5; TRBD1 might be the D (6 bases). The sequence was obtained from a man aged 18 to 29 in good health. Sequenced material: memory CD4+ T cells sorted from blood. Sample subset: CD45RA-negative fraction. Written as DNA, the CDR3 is TGTGCCAGTAGTACTCAGGGGCGGGTAGGACAGCCCCAGCATTTT. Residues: CASSTQGRVGQPQHF.